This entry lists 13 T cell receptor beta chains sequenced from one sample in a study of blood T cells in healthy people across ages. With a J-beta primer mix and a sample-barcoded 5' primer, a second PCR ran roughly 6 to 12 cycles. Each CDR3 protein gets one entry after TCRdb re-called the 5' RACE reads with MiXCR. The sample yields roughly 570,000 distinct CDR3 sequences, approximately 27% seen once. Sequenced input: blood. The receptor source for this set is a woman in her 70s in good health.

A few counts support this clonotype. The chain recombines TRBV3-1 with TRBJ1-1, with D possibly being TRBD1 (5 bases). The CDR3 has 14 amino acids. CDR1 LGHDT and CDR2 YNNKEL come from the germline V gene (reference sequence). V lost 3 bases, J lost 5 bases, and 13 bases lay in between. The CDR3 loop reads CASSQWGDGTEAFF. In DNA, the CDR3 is TGTGCCAGCAGCCAGTGGGGGGATGGGACTGAAGCTTTCTTT.

CDR3 in amino acids: CASSLGGGSNQPQHF. The CDR3 bases are TGTGCCAGCAGCTTAGGGGGTGGGAGCAATCAGCCCCAGCATTTT. This rearrangement joins TRBV7-9 to TRBJ1-5; no clear D. The germline CDR1 and CDR2 sequences are SEHNR and FQNEAQ (reference sequence). This CDR3 spans 15 amino acids. Deletions cut 1 base from V and 1 base from J, with 8 bases between.

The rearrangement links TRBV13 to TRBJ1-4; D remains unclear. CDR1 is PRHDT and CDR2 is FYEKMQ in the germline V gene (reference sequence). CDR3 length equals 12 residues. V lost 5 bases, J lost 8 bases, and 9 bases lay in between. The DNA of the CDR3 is TGTGCCAGCAGCCGAGGTTGGGAAAAACTGTTTTTT. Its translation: CASSRGWEKLFF.

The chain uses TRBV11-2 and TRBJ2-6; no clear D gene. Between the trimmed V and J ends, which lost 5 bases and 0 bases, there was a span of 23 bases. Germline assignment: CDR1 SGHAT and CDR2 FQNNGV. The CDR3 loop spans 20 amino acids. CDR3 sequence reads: CASSPQLGAAIVSGANVLTF. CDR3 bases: TGTGCCAGCAGCCCACAGTTGGGTGCGGCAATCGTCTCTGGGGCCAACGTCCTGACTTTC.

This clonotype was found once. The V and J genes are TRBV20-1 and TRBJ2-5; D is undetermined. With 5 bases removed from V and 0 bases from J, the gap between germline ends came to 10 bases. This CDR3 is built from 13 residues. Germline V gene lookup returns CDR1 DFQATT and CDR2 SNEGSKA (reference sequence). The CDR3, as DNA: TGCAGTGCTCCCCTTCTGTACCAAGAGACCCAGTACTTC. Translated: CSAPLLYQETQYF.

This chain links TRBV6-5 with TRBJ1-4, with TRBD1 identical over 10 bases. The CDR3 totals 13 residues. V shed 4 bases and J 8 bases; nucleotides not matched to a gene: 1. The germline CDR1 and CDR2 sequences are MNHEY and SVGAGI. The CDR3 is CASSSDRGEKLFF. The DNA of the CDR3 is TGTGCCAGCAGTTCGGACAGGGGGGAAAAACTGTTTTTT.

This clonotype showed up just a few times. As DNA, the CDR3 is TGTGCCAGCAGTTTATCCACCAACAGGGTCGGGTATGGCTACACCTTC. This sequence encodes CASSLSTNRVGYGYTF. The rearrangement joins TRBV27 to TRBJ1-2, with a tentative D call TRBD1 (6 bases). With 0 bases removed from V and 5 bases from J, the gap between germline ends came to 16 bases. The CDR3 has 16 residues. Germline CDR1 reads MNHEY; CDR2 reads SMNVEV (reference sequence).

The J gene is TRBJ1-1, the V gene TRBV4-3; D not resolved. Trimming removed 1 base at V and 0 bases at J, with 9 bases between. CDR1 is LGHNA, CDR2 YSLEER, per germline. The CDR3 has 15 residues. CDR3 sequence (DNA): TGCGCCAGCAGCCAAGGGAAGAAGATGAACACTGAAGCTTTCTTT. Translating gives CASSQGKKMNTEAFF.

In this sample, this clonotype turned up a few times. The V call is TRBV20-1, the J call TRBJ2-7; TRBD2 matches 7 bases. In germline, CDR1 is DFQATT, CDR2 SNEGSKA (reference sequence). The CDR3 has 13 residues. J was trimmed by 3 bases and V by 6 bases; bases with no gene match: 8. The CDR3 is CSALQPGGYEQYF. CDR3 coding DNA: TGCAGTGCCCTTCAGCCGGGGGGCTACGAGCAGTACTTC.

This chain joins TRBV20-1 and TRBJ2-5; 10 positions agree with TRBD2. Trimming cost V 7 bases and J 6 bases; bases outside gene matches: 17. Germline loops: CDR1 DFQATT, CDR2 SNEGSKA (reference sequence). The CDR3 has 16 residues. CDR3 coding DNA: TGCAGTGTTCTGATGGGGGGTAGCGGGGGGCGGAAGACCCAGTACTTC. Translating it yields CSVLMGGSGGRKTQYF.

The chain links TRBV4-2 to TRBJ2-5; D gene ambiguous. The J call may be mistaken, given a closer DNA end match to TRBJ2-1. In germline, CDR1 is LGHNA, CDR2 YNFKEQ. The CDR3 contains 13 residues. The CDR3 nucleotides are TGTGCCAGCAGCCACAATGAGGAAAATGAGCAGTTCTTC. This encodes CASSHNEENEQFF.

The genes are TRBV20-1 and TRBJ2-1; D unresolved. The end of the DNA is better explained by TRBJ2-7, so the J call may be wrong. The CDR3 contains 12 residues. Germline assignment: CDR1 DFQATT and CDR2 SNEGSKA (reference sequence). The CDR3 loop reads CSARIRVWEQYF. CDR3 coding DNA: TGCAGTGCTAGAATCCGGGTGTGGGAGCAGTACTTC.

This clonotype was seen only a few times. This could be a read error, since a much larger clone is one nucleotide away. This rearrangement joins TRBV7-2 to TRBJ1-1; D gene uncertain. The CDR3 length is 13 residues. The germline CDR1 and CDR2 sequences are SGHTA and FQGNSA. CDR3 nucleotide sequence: TGTGCCAGCAGCTTCTCAGAAAACACTGAAACTTTCTTT. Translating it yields CASSFSENTETFF.